This entry describes one TCR beta chain. As yet, its antigen is unknown. This record comes from a study of Ad26.COV2.S vaccination and SARS-CoV-2 variants. Study-level background: Enrollment placed the donor in the COV1001 Ad26.COV2.S trial arm.

TCRdb's table, derived via immunoSEQ multiplex PCR, lists solely in-frame clones and lacks some. The sample carries 510,000 or so clones, around nine tenths recorded once. Findings and limits, study-wide: From the TCR breadth and depth analyses, total T cell responses may have been underestimated. Vaccine recipients posted higher spike-specific TCR breadth than their placebo counterparts.

Treatment denoted: over 15 received Ad26.COV2.S at low or high dose, single or two shots; about 5 received placebo; per-sample allocation not given. Repertoires come from day 63 after the first vaccine or placebo injection. As its vector, the vaccine had Ad26, which expressed Wuhan-strain SARS-CoV-2 spike. The J segment lost 6 bases and the V segment lost 1 base, leaving 6 bases of the junction unmatched. The CDR3 loop spans 16 amino acids. Germline V gene lookup returns CDR1 LGHNA and CDR2 YSLEER. Sequenced here: peripheral blood, sampled in a trial of Ad26.COV2.S vaccine versus placebo. The receptor was isolated from a person between 18 and 65 years old who received the Ad26.COV2.S COVID-19 vaccine or a placebo. The chain couples TRBV4-3 to TRBJ2-2; 9 bases are shared with TRBD1. CDR3 DNA sequence: TGCGCCAGCAGCCAAGCCGCCGGGACAGGGTCCGGGGAGCTGTTTTTT. This encodes CASSQAAGTGSGELFF.